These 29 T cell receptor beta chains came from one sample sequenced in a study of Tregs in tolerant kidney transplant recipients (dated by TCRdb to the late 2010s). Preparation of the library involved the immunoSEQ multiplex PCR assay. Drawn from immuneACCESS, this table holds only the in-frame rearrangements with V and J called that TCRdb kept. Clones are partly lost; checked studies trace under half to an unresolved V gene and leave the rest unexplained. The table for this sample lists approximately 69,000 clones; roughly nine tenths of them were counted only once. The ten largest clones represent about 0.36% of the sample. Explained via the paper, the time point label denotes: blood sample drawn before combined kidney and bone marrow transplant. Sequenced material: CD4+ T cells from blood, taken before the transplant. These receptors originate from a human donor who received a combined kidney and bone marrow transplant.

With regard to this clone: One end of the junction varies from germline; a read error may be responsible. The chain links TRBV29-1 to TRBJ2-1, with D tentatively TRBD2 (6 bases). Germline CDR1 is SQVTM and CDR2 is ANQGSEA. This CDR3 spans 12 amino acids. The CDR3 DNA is TGCAGCGTTGAATTCCCCCCGGGAGTATGTATCTTC. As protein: CSVEFPPGVCIF.

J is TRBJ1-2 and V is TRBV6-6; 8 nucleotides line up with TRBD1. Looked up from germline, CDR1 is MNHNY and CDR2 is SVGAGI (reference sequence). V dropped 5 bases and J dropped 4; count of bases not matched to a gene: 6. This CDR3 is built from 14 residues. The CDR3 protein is CASSDNRGSYGYTF. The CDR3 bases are TGTGCCAGCAGTGACAACAGGGGGAGCTATGGCTACACCTTC.

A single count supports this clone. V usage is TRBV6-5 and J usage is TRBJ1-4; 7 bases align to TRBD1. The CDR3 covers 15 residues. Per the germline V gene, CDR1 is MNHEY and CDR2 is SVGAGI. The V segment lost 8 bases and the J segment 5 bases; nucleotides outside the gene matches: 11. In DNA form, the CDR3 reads TGTGCCAGCTCCCCTTGGACAGGAGGGAATGAAAAACTGTTTTTT. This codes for CASSPWTGGNEKLFF.

Here the CDR3 DNA reads TGTGCCAGCACTGACAGGGGAATGAACACTGAAGCTTTCTTT. This gives the protein CASTDRGMNTEAFF. V and J are TRBV6-6 and TRBJ1-1; 8 nucleotides align to TRBD1. J gave up 0 bases and V 7 bases, and 4 bases lay outside the gene matches. The CDR3 contains 14 residues. Germline values: CDR1 MNHNY, CDR2 SVGAGI (reference sequence).

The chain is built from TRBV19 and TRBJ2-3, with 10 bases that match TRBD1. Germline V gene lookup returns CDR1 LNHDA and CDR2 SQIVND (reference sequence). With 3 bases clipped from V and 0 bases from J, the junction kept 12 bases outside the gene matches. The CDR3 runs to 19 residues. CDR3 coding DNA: TGTGCCAGTAGTATTTCCGGGACAGGGGCCTACCAGAGCACAGATACGCAGTATTTT. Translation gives CASSISGTGAYQSTDTQYF.

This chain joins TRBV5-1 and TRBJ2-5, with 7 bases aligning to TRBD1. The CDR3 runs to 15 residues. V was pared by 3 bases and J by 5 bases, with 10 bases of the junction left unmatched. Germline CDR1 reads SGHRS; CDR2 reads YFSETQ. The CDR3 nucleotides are TGCGCCAGCAGCTACGGACAGGCGATTTGGGAGACCCAGTACTTC. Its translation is CASSYGQAIWETQYF.

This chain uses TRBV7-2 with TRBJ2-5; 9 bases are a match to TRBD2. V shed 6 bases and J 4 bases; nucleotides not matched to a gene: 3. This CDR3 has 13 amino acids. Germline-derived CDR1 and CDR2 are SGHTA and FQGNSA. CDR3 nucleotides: TGTGCCAGCAGTTATAGCGGGAGAGAGACCCAGTACTTC. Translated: CASSYSGRETQYF.

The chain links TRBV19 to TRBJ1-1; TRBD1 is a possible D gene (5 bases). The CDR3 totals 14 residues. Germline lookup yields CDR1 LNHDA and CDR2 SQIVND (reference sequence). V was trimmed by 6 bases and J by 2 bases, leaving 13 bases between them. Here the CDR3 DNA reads TGTGCCAGTAGCCCCGGGACTCTCAACACTGAAGCTTTCTTT. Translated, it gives CASSPGTLNTEAFF.

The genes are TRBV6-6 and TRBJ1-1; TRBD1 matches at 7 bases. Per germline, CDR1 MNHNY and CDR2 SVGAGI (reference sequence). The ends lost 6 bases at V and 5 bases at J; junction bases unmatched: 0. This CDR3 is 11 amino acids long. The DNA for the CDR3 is TGTGCCAGCAGGACAGGGACTGAAGCTTTCTTT. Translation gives CASRTGTEAFF.

The CDR3 region is CASSIQGINEKLFF. The DNA of the CDR3 is TGTGCCAGTAGTATACAGGGCATTAATGAAAAACTGTTTTTT. This chain joins TRBV19 and TRBJ1-4, with D possibly TRBD1 on 5 matching bases. This CDR3 comprises 14 residues. The germline V gene has CDR1 LNHDA and CDR2 SQIVND (reference sequence). V was cut by 2 bases and J by 4 bases, with 8 bases left in between.

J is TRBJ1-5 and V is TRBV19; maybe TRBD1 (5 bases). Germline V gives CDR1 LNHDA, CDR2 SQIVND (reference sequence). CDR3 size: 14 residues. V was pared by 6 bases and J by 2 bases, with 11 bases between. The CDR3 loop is CASRGGTGNQPQHF. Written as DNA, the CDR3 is TGTGCCAGTAGGGGGGGGACGGGCAATCAGCCCCAGCATTTT.

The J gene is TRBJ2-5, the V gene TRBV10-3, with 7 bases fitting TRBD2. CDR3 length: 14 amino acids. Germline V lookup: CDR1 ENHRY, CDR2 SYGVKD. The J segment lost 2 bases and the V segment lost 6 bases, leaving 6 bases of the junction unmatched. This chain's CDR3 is CAIRPGLIQETQYF. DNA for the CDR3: TGTGCCATCAGGCCGGGACTAATTCAAGAGACCCAGTACTTC.

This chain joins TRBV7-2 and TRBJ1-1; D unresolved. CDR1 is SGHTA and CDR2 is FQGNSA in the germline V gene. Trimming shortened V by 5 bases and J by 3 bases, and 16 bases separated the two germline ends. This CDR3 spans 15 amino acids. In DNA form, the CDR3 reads TGTGCCAGCAGCCCCAACCTGGGGAGGGACACTGAAGCTTTCTTT. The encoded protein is CASSPNLGRDTEAFF. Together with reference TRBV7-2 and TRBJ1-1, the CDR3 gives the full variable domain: GAGVSQSPSNKVTEKGKDVELRCDPISGHTALYWYRQSLGQGLEFLIYFQGNSAPDKSGLPSDRFSAERTGGSVSTLTIQRTQQEDSAVYLCASSPNLGRDTEAFFGQGTRLTVV.

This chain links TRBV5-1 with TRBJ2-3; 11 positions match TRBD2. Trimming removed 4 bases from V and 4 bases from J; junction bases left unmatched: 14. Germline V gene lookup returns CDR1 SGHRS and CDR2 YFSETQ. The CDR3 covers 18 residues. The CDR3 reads CASSTAAPLAGVSDTQYF. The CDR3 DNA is TGCGCCAGCAGCACGGCCGCTCCACTAGCGGGAGTTTCAGATACGCAGTATTTT.

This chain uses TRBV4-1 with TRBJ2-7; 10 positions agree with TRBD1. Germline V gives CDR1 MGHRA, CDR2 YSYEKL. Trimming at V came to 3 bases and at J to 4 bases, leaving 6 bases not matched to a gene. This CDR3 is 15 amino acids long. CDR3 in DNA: TGCGCCAGCAGCCAGGTACCGGGACAGGGGTACGAGCAGTACTTC. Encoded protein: CASSQVPGQGYEQYF.

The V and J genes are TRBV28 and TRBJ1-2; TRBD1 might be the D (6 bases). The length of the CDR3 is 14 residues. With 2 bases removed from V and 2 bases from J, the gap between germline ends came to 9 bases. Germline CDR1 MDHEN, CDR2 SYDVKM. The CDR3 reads CASSLPTGNYGYTF. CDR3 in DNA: TGTGCCAGCAGTTTACCAACAGGGAACTATGGCTACACCTTC.

The DNA of the CDR3 is TGCGCCAGCAGCTTGGTTTTGAAACAGGGGAAAGGGAAAGGGGAGCAGTACTTC. It encodes CASSLVLKQGKGKGEQYF. The V call is TRBV5-1, the J call TRBJ2-7; 7 nucleotides line up with TRBD1. Germline assignment: CDR1 SGHRS and CDR2 YFSETQ. Losses at the gene ends were 0 bases for V and 7 bases for J; bases not matched to a gene: 19. The CDR3 spans 18 residues.

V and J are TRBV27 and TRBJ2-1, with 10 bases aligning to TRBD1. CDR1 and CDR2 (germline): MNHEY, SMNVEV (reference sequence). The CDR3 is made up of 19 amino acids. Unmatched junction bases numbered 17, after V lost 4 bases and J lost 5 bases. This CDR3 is CASSSLWDRGRILNNEQFF. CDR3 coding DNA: TGTGCCAGCAGTTCCCTATGGGACAGGGGCCGAATTTTAAACAATGAGCAGTTCTTC.

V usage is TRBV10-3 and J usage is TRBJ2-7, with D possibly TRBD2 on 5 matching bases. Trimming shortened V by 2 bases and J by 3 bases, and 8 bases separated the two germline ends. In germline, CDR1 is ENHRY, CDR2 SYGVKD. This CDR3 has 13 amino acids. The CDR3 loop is CAISERESYEQYF. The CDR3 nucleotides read TGTGCCATCAGTGAGAGGGAGAGCTACGAGCAGTACTTC.

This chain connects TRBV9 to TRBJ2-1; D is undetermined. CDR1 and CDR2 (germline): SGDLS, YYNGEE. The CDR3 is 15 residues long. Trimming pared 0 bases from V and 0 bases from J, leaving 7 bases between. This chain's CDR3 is CASSVGLSSYNEQFF. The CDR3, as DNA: TGTGCCAGCAGCGTAGGCCTCAGCTCCTACAATGAGCAGTTCTTC.

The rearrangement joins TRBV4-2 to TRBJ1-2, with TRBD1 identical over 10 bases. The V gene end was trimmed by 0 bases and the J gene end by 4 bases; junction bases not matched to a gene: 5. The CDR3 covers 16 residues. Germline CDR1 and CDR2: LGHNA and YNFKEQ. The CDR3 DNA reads TGTGCCAGCAGCCAAGATTCGACAGGGGGCTTCTATGGCTACACCTTC. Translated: CASSQDSTGGFYGYTF.

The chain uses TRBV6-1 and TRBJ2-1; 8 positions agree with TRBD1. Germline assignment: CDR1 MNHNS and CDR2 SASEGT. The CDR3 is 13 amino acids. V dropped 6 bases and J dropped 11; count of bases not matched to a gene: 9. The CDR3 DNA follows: TGTGCCAGCAGCTTGGCAGGGGGCAGGAAGCAGTTCTTC. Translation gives CASSLAGGRKQFF.

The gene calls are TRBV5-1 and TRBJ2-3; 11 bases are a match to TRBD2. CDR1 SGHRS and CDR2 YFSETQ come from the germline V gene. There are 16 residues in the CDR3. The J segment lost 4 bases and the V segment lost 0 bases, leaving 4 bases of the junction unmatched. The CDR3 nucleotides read TGCGCCAGCAGCTTGGATGGTAGCGGGAGGGCAGATACGCAGTATTTT. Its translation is CASSLDGSGRADTQYF.

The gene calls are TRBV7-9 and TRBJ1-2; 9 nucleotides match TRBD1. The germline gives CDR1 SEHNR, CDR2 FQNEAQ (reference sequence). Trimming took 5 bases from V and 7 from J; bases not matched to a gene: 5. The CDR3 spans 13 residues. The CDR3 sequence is CASSPGQGGGYTF. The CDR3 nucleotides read TGTGCCAGCAGCCCGGGACAGGGTGGTGGCTACACCTTC.

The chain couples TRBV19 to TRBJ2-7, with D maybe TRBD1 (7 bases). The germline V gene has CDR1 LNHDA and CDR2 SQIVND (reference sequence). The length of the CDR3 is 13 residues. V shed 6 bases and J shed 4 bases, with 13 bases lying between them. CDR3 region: CASSRGTAYEQYF. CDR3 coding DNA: TGTGCCAGTAGCCGCGGGACAGCATACGAGCAGTACTTC.

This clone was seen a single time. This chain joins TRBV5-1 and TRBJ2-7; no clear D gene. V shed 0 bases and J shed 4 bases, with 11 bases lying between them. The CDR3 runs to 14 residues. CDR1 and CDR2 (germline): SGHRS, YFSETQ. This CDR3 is CASSLATGTYEQYF. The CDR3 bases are TGCGCCAGCAGCTTGGCCACCGGTACGTACGAGCAGTACTTC.

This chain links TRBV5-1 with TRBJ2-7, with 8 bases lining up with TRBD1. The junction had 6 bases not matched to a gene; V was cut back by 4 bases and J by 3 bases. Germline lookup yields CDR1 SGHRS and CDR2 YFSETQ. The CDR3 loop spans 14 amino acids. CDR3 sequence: CASSPDRGGYEQYF. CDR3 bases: TGCGCCAGCAGCCCCGACAGGGGAGGCTACGAGCAGTACTTC.

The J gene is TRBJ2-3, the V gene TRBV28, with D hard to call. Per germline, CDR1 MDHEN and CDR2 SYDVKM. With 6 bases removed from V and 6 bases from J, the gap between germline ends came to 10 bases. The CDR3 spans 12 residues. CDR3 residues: CASSRVWDTQYF. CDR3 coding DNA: TGTGCCAGCAGCCGGGTCTGGGATACGCAGTATTTT.

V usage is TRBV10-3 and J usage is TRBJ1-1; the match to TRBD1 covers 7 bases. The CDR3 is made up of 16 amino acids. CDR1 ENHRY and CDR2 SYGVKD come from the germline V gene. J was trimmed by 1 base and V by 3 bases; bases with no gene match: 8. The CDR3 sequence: CAISDPSTGRNTEAFF. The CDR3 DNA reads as TGTGCCATCAGTGACCCCTCGACAGGGAGGAACACTGAAGCTTTCTTT.